Listed here is a single TCR beta chain. In the authors' workflow: Amplified reference gene primers provided the basis for estimating nucleated cell counts. Using immunoSEQ multiplex PCR, the repertoire was profiled, and TCRdb retains in-frame clones only, with some absent. That table gives V, J and clone size, and the DNA gave D and trimming. The profile shows 29,000 or so clones, about 88% of them singletons. The J segment lost 10 bases and the V segment lost 5 bases, leaving 16 bases of the junction unmatched. Germline CDR1 and CDR2: LNHDA and SQIVND (reference sequence). This CDR3 has 16 amino acids. These data are taken from a study of blood T cell repertoires in COVID-19.

The sequencing sample was made of peripheral blood. The clonotype was recovered from a human donor in a cohort sampled during active COVID-19. The donor label of this sample is uncertain. The genes are TRBV19 and TRBJ2-1, with TRBD2 matching 8 bases. CDR3 sequence: CASSFTPGSGGVEQFF. The CDR3, as DNA: TGTGCCAGTAGTTTTACGCCGGGCTCGGGAGGGGTAGAGCAGTTCTTC.